Below are 19 T cell receptor beta chains sequenced from a single sample in a study of long-term antiretroviral therapy in people with HIV. Sequencing used immunoSEQ v3.0 at survey level. The method was immunoSEQ multiplex PCR; TCRdb's version includes in-frame clones alone and lacks a portion of them. The sample lists around 30,000 clones, 90% to 95% occurring once. Sequenced material: unsorted PBMCs, taken more than 7.1 years after starting antiretroviral therapy. The receptor set was obtained from a middle-aged man with HIV.

The gene calls are TRBV30 and TRBJ1-1; D is perhaps TRBD1 (5 bases). Germline-derived CDR1 and CDR2 are GTSNPN and SVGIG (reference sequence). This CDR3 is 11 amino acids long. V was pared by 4 bases and J by 7 bases, with 10 bases between. The CDR3 nucleotides are TGTGCCTGGATCCAGGGAGTTGAAGCTTTCTTT. This encodes CAWIQGVEAFF.

The V and J genes are TRBV6-1 and TRBJ2-7, with D possibly being TRBD2 (6 bases). Trimming took off 3 bases at V and 0 bases at J, with 9 bases between the two ends. From germline, CDR1 is MNHNS and CDR2 SASEGT. This CDR3 contains 14 residues. CDR3 DNA sequence: TGTGCCAGCAGTGAGCTAGCGTTCTCCTACGAGCAGTACTTC. This gives the protein CASSELAFSYEQYF.

This rearrangement joins TRBV21-1 to TRBJ2-2; TRBD1, the table's D call, was not compared with the DNA. TRBV21-1 is given as a pseudogene. The CDR3 runs 14 residues. CDR3 sequence: CASSRPTGTGELFF. CDR3 sequence (DNA): TGTGCCAGCAGCAGGCCAACAGGGACCGGGGAGCTGTTTTTT.

This clone was seen just once. The chain carries TRBV5-1 and TRBJ2-1, with a tentative D call TRBD1 (5 bases). Per germline, CDR1 SGHRS and CDR2 YFSETQ. This CDR3 has 16 residues. Trimming took 2 bases from V and 8 from J, leaving 20 bases between them. CDR3 bases: TGCGCCAGCAGCTTTGGCAGGGCGTGGATGGACGATGAGCAGTTCTTC. Translated, it gives CASSFGRAWMDDEQFF.

The rearrangement joins TRBV5-1 to TRBJ1-2, with D unclear. CDR3 length: 13 residues. Germline CDR1 and CDR2: SGHRS and YFSETQ. V was cut by 4 bases and J by 4 bases, with 11 bases left in between. CDR3 region: CASSPDTVYGYTF. CDR3 nucleotides: TGCGCCAGCAGCCCCGACACCGTCTATGGCTACACCTTC.

The chain is built from TRBV9 and TRBJ1-4, with TRBD1 identical over 8 bases. CDR1 and CDR2 (germline): SGDLS, YYNGEE. The V segment lost 5 bases and the J segment 0 bases; nucleotides outside the gene matches: 6. The CDR3 is 16 residues long. CDR3 DNA: TGTGCCAGCAGTCCAGGGGGCGCCGCAACTAATGAAAAACTGTTTTTT. This gives the protein CASSPGGAATNEKLFF.

The V and J genes are TRBV9 and TRBJ2-3; 9 nucleotides align to TRBD2. CDR1 SGDLS and CDR2 YYNGEE come from the germline V gene. The CDR3 sequence is 15 residues long. V was clipped by 7 bases and J by 5 bases; unmatched bases: 11. The CDR3 sequence is CASGRGAGGKDTQYF. DNA of the CDR3: TGTGCCAGCGGCCGAGGGGCGGGGGGGAAAGATACGCAGTATTTT.

V is TRBV10-3 and J is TRBJ2-3, with 10 nucleotides matching TRBD2. Germline loops: CDR1 ENHRY, CDR2 SYGVKD. The V and J ends lost 4 bases and 3 bases, in that order; junction bases with no gene match: 7. The CDR3 has 16 residues. In DNA form, the CDR3 reads TGTGCCATCAGTGTAGGGACTAGCGTAACGACAGATACGCAGTATTTT. Encoded protein: CAISVGTSVTTDTQYF.

This clone was seen once. The chain recombines TRBV6-1 with TRBJ1-6; no definite D call. The germline V and J ends were trimmed by 0 bases and 4 bases, with 10 bases remaining between them. Germline CDR1 MNHNS, CDR2 SASEGT. The CDR3 has 16 residues. The CDR3 loop reads CASSEATGRYNSPLHF. CDR3 nucleotides: TGTGCCAGCAGTGAAGCAACGGGGAGATATAATTCACCCCTCCACTTT.

The chain carries TRBV5-4 and TRBJ1-1; 8 positions agree with TRBD1. This CDR3 is built from 13 residues. The V and J ends lost 4 bases and 5 bases, in that order; junction bases with no gene match: 4. The V gene's germline CDR1 is SGHNT and CDR2 YYREEE (reference sequence). In DNA form, the CDR3 reads TGTGCCAGCAGCCTTCAGGGGGCTACTGAAGCTTTCTTT. Its protein is CASSLQGATEAFF.

The chain has TRBV5-4 and TRBJ1-1; TRBD1 aligns across 8 bases. This CDR3 comprises 14 residues. Trimming removed 3 bases from V and 6 bases from J; junction bases left unmatched: 7. From germline, CDR1 is SGHNT and CDR2 YYREEE (reference sequence). CDR3 bases: TGTGCCAGCAGCTCGACAGGGGTGGTGGCTGAAGCTTTCTTT. It translates to CASSSTGVVAEAFF.

The chain has TRBV7-7 and TRBJ2-3, with D unclear. Germline-derived CDR1 and CDR2 are SSHAT and FNYEAQ (reference sequence). Deletions cut 0 bases from V and 3 bases from J, with 4 bases between. This CDR3 region has 13 residues. In nucleotides, the CDR3 is TGTGCCAGCAGCTTAGCGTTAACAGATACGCAGTATTTT. Residues: CASSLALTDTQYF.

The chain recombines TRBV2 with TRBJ1-5; 9 bases line up with TRBD1. V shed 7 bases and J 0 bases; nucleotides not matched to a gene: 16. Germline-derived CDR1 and CDR2 are SNHLY and FYNNEI. This CDR3 is 19 amino acids long. CDR3 loop: CASTQVPGQGSDSNQPQHF. CDR3 DNA sequence: TGTGCCAGCACCCAGGTTCCGGGACAGGGTTCGGATAGCAATCAGCCCCAGCATTTT. Using reference TRBV2 and TRBJ1-5 for the parts outside the CDR3, the full variable domain is EPEVTQTPSHQVTQMGQEVILRCVPISNHLYFYWYRQILGQKVEFLVSFYNNEISEKSEIFDDQFSVERPDGSNFTLKIRSTKLEDSAMYFCASTQVPGQGSDSNQPQHFGDGTRLSIL.

The rearrangement uses TRBV9 and TRBJ2-2; a weak D match, TRBD2 (6 bases). Trimming shortened V by 3 bases and J by 2 bases, and 11 bases separated the two germline ends. This CDR3 is 15 amino acids long. In germline, CDR1 is SGDLS, CDR2 YYNGEE. The CDR3: CASSAWDFNTGELFF. The CDR3 coding sequence is TGTGCCAGCAGCGCCTGGGACTTCAACACCGGGGAGCTGTTTTTT. The full variable domain, with the rest looked up from reference TRBV9 and TRBJ2-2, is DSGVTQTPKHLITATGQRVTLRCSPRSGDLSVYWYQQSLDQGLQFLIQYYNGEERAKGNILERFSAQQFPDLHSELNLSSLELGDSALYFCASSAWDFNTGELFFGEGSRLTVL.

The J gene is TRBJ2-3, the V gene TRBV9, with 9 positions matching TRBD2. V lost 1 base and J lost 0; bases outside the gene matches: 9. This CDR3 comprises 18 residues. In germline, CDR1 is SGDLS, CDR2 YYNGEE. This chain's CDR3 is CASSVLSGGTSSTDTQYF. The DNA of the CDR3 is TGTGCCAGCAGCGTATTAAGCGGGGGGACCTCTAGCACAGATACGCAGTATTTT.

This clone was observed once. The gene calls are TRBV19 and TRBJ2-1; tentatively, D is TRBD1 (5 bases). Trimming shortened V by 1 base and J by 6 bases, and 10 bases separated the two germline ends. CDR3 length equals 14 residues. The germline gives CDR1 LNHDA, CDR2 SQIVND (reference sequence). The CDR3 nucleotides read TGTGCCAGTAGTATAGTCAGGGATAGCAATGAGCAGTTCTTC. Translating it yields CASSIVRDSNEQFF.

This chain joins TRBV18 and TRBJ1-3; TRBD1 aligns across 9 bases. With V trimmed by 6 bases and J by 0 bases, 3 bases remained unmatched. The V gene's germline CDR1 is KGHSH and CDR2 LQKENI. The CDR3 runs to 15 residues. The CDR3 DNA reads TGTGCCAGCTCGAGGGACAGGGACTCTGGAAACACCATATATTTT. It encodes CASSRDRDSGNTIYF.

The chain joins TRBV7-2 to TRBJ2-3; D unclear. Deletions cut 3 bases from V and 1 base from J, with 11 bases between. This CDR3 has 15 amino acids. CDR1 is SGHTA and CDR2 is FQGNSA in the germline V gene. In nucleotides, the CDR3 is TGTGCCAGCAGCTTCGGTCGGCCCGGCACAGATACGCAGTATTTT. Translating gives CASSFGRPGTDTQYF.

The chain has TRBV6-1 and TRBJ1-6, with TRBD1 matching over 8 bases. The CDR3 contains 14 residues. Germline CDR1 reads MNHNS; CDR2 reads SASEGT. The trim removed 6 bases at V and 5 bases at J, leaving 3 bases unmatched. CDR3 amino acids: CASRDRADNSPLHF. For the CDR3, the DNA is TGTGCCAGCAGGGACAGGGCCGATAATTCACCCCTCCACTTT.